A selection of T cell receptor beta chains follows, all from one sample in a study of shared clonotypes between healthy human individuals. The table came from immunoSEQ multiplex PCR; TCRdb's copy has only in-frame clones and leaves some out. This repertoire shows fewer than 850,000 clones, approximately 97% found once; its top ten account for around 0.25%. Sequencing input: naive CD8+ T cells sorted from blood. These receptors were taken from a man between 25 and 39 years old in good health. Each CDR3 is given with its conserved first and last residue. A D gene is named only where the DNA matches it firmly. Clone size is shown for a subset of rows, as once, few, many or a class of expanded clone.

V gene	clone size	J gene	D gene	CDR3 DNA	CDR3 protein
TRBV25-1	-	TRBJ2-7	-	TGTGCCAACAGTGAATCCAACGAGCAGTACTTC	CANSESNEQYF
TRBV9	-	TRBJ2-7	TRBD1	TGTGCCAGCAGCCCAGGGGGCGGGGTCTCCTACGAGCAGTACTTC	CASSPGGGVSYEQYF
TRBV5-1	-	TRBJ2-2	TRBD2	TGCGCCAGCAGCTGGACTAGCGGTACCGGGGAGCTGTTTTTT	CASSWTSGTGELFF
TRBV18	-	TRBJ2-1	-	TGTGCCAGCTCACCCCCAATACCTCCGCAGTTCTTC	CASSPPIPPQFF
TRBV4-1	-	TRBJ2-7	TRBD1	TGCGCCAGCAGCCAAGATTTCCTGAGGGACAGTGGACCCTACGAGCAGTACTTC	CASSQDFLRDSGPYEQYF
TRBV27	-	TRBJ1-1	-	TGTGCCAGCAGTTTAAATGGGGACAACACTGAAGCTTTCTTT	CASSLNGDNTEAFF
TRBV7-2	-	TRBJ2-7	-	TGTGCCAGCAGCTCCCTCGCCGGCGGACACTCCTACGAGCAGTACTTC	CASSSLAGGHSYEQYF
TRBV9	-	TRBJ2-3	-	TGTGCCAGCAGCGTTGAGGGCCCTAGCACAGATACGCAGTATTTT	CASSVEGPSTDTQYF
TRBV28	-	TRBJ2-7	-	TGTGCCAGCAGTTTACGGTACTACGAGCAGTACTTC	CASSLRYYEQYF
TRBV5-1	-	TRBJ1-2	-	TGCGCCAGCAGCCTGAGACAGCCCTATGATGGCTACACCTTC	CASSLRQPYDGYTF
TRBV4-1	-	TRBJ2-2	-	TGCGCCAGCAGCCAAGACCGGGGAACCGGGGAGCTGTTTTTT	CASSQDRGTGELFF
TRBV18	-	TRBJ2-3	-	TGTGCCAGCTCACCCGGATGGGGCTCGTCGGATATACGCACAGATACGCAGTATTTT	CASSPGWGSSDIRTDTQYF
TRBV5-4	-	TRBJ2-7	TRBD2	TGTGCCAGCAGCACACATAGCGGGTCCACCCCGGAGTACTTC	CASSTHSGSTPEYF
TRBV27	-	TRBJ2-3	TRBD2	TGTGCCAGCAGTTTTGCCCCGACTAGCTCAGATACGCAGTATTTT	CASSFAPTSSDTQYF
TRBV5-1	once	TRBJ1-2	TRBD1	TGCGCCAGCAGCTTGGCAGGACAGGAGTCTGTGTATGGCTACACCTTC	CASSLAGQESVYGYTF
TRBV5-1	-	TRBJ2-5	-	TGCGCCAGCAGCTTGGACGAGGGGGAGGCGGAGACCCAGTACTTC	CASSLDEGEAETQYF
TRBV27	once	TRBJ2-3	-	TGTGCCACCATGTGGGGCACAGATACGCAGTATTTT	CATMWGTDTQYF
TRBV11-2	-	TRBJ2-1	TRBD2	TGTGCCAGCAGCTTAGCGTCGGGGGAGGGCCGAGAGCAGTTCTTC	CASSLASGEGREQFF
TRBV10-2	-	TRBJ2-7	TRBD2	TGCGCCAGCAGACTAGCGGGGTTGACATACGAGCAGTACTTC	CASRLAGLTYEQYF
TRBV7-9	-	TRBJ1-1	-	TGTGCCAGCAGCCCGGTAGGGACCATGAACACTGAAGCTTTCTTT	CASSPVGTMNTEAFF
TRBV4-3	-	TRBJ2-1	-	TGCGCCAGCAGCCTCTTGCGACAGACCTACAATGAGCAGTTCTTC	CASSLLRQTYNEQFF
TRBV23-1	-	TRBJ2-5	TRBD1	TGCGCCAGCAGTCAATCTAGGGACAGCCAAGAGACCCAGTACTTC	CASSQSRDSQETQYF
TRBV7-9	-	TRBJ2-3	TRBD2	TGTGCCAGCAGCTTCCGGACTAGCGGGAGAATGGCAGATACGCAGTATTTT	CASSFRTSGRMADTQYF
TRBV16	-	TRBJ1-1	-	TGTGCCAGCAGCCCCTTTACAGGGATGAACACTGAAGCTTTCTTT	CASSPFTGMNTEAFF
TRBV14	once	TRBJ2-1	-	TGTGCCAGCAGCCCCCTAGGAACCTATGAGCAGTTCTTC	CASSPLGTYEQFF
TRBV10-3	-	TRBJ1-1	-	TGTGCCATCCAGGGGATGTGGAACACTGAAGCTTTCTTT	CAIQGMWNTEAFF
TRBV19	-	TRBJ2-2	-	TGTGCCAGTATAAGAGTGGGTCCGAACACCGGGGAGCTGTTTTTT	CASIRVGPNTGELFF